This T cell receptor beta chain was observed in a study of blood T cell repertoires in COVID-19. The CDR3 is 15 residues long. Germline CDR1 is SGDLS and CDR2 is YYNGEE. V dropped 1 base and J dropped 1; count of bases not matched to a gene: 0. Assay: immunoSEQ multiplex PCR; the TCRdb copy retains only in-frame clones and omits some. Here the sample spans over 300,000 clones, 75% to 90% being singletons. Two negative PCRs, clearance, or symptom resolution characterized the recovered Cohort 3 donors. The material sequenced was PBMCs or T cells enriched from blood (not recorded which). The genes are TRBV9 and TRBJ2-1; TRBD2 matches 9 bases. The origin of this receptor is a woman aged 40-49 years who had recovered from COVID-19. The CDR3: CASSVTSGSYNEQFF. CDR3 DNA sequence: TGTGCCAGCAGCGTAACTAGCGGGTCCTACAATGAGCAGTTCTTC.